Listed below are T cell receptor beta chains from one sample, sequenced in a study of blood T cell repertoires in COVID-19. Clones were sequenced by immunoSEQ multiplex PCR, and TCRdb holds only the in-frame ones, with some missing. The data hold approximately 130,000 clones, with roughly 79% observed a single time. Sequencing input: peripheral blood. Source of these receptors: a human donor in a cohort sampled during active COVID-19. Both conserved end residues are part of each CDR3. Each record gives: V gene, clone size, CDR3 protein. Clone size is given for some rows only: seen once, a few or many times, or a class if the clone is expanded.

TRBV7-9	.	CASSLVQGNDEQYF
TRBV30	.	CAWSGQDRGLGEQYF
TRBV5-5	.	CASSLAGQGIGYTF
TRBV14	.	CASSQGGRQNTGELFF
TRBV19	few	CASSILDTNQPQHF
TRBV27	.	CASSLRLGRGPDYGYTF
TRBV7-9	.	CASSLVGRRWVEQFF
TRBV11-2	.	CASSFSGGDTQYF
TRBV19	.	CASMEPYSYEQYF
TRBV6-1	.	CASSDPAGGRNEQFF
TRBV6-1	.	CASSERGRGNQPQHF
TRBV6-2/TRBV6-3	.	CASSLHPGLAGETQYF
TRBV28	.	CASSWTGGEAHEQYF
TRBV27	few	CASRMTGGPSPLHF
TRBV7-8	.	CASSFFGAGGNTGELFF
TRBV4-1	.	CASSPVGDYGYTF
TRBV19	once	CASSMSGTGSYEQYF
TRBV5-1	many	CASSSLNTGATEAFF
TRBV9	.	CASSATALSGANVLTF
TRBV7-8	.	CASSPGGGGREKLFF
TRBV6-9	.	CASSYSGPSEQYF
TRBV5-1	few	CASSSDITYNEQFF
TRBV6-1	.	CASSDRRKMSQPQHF
TRBV5-1	.	CASSMTGTGNTIYF
TRBV11-2	.	CASSFGGPAQQYF
TRBV7-8	once	CASSLGDIVEGGGYTF
TRBV29-1	.	CSVDRDTTGELFF
TRBV15	.	CATSRDREQNHEQYF
TRBV19	.	CASSIGGAGAYGYTF
TRBV28	.	CASSFSGAEQYF
TRBV7-8	.	CASSVIRGGRQETQYF
TRBV28	.	CASSLVLTGKSNSPLHF
TRBV7-9	.	CASSLSSGKETQYF
TRBV7-2	few	CASRRKANNEQFF
TRBV5-5	.	CASSFRQEGSPLHF
TRBV4-1	.	CASSQDKGAGGGYTF
TRBV15	.	CATSRDPGVEPQHF
TRBV9	.	CASSVEGATDTQYF
TRBV27	.	CASSLGGQGIIRNTEAFF
TRBV5-4	.	CASSLDPPGRSSYEQYF
TRBV11-2	few	CASRGRGYGYTF
TRBV5-1	.	CASSSWTAKGETQYF
TRBV4-1	.	CASSTGVVNSPLHF
TRBV5-4	.	CASSFGLAGDPYEQYF